This is a list of T cell receptor beta chains from one sample in a study of T cell clonotyping in hematopoietic cell transplantation. Measured with immunoSEQ multiplex PCR; TCRdb has only the in-frame clones, and not every one. The profile covers 45,000 or so clones, with 80% to 85% appearing a single time and about 5.3% taken by the ten largest. The sequencing here drew on peripheral blood mononuclear cells, taken before stem cell transplant. The receptors come from a man between 60 and 70 years old with myelodysplastic syndrome. Some clones in this sample may be carry-over from other donors' samples. The CDR3 runs from the conserved cysteine through the conserved F or W. Each record gives: J gene, D gene, V gene, CDR3 protein. D genes are given only for firm matches.

J gene: TRBJ2-3; D gene: TRBD2; V gene: TRBV7-2; CDR3 protein: CASSLQSSGGADTQYF
J gene: TRBJ1-1; D gene: TRBD1; V gene: TRBV6-5; CDR3 protein: CASSRTGGFAFF
J gene: TRBJ1-2; D gene: -; V gene: TRBV6-6; CDR3 protein: CASSMWTALNYGYTF
J gene: TRBJ1-6; D gene: -; V gene: TRBV5-1; CDR3 protein: CASSSTVNSPLHF
J gene: TRBJ1-6; D gene: -; V gene: TRBV6-6; CDR3 protein: CASSYTGQDSPLHF
J gene: TRBJ1-4; D gene: TRBD1; V gene: TRBV7-6; CDR3 protein: CASSRDRQGELFF
J gene: TRBJ2-7; D gene: -; V gene: TRBV30; CDR3 protein: CAWSADPSSYEQYF
J gene: TRBJ1-1; D gene: TRBD1; V gene: TRBV28; CDR3 protein: CASGRPTGGVTEAFF
J gene: TRBJ1-2; D gene: -; V gene: TRBV28; CDR3 protein: CASIPGSPPLYGYTF
J gene: TRBJ2-3; D gene: -; V gene: TRBV20-1; CDR3 protein: CSARKDTQYF
J gene: TRBJ1-1; D gene: TRBD1; V gene: TRBV7-8; CDR3 protein: CASSPQGAVNTEAFF
J gene: TRBJ2-1; D gene: -; V gene: TRBV5-4; CDR3 protein: CASSFGQSSYNEQFF
J gene: TRBJ1-1; D gene: -; V gene: TRBV28; CDR3 protein: CASSRQASNTEAFF
J gene: TRBJ2-3; D gene: -; V gene: TRBV27; CDR3 protein: CASSPYVAGTQYF
J gene: TRBJ1-2; D gene: TRBD1; V gene: TRBV6-6; CDR3 protein: CASSYTQGIGYTF
J gene: TRBJ2-5; D gene: TRBD2; V gene: TRBV2; CDR3 protein: CASGRGLGETQYF
J gene: TRBJ2-7; D gene: TRBD2; V gene: TRBV13; CDR3 protein: CASSFGQGGSYEQYF
J gene: TRBJ1-1; D gene: -; V gene: TRBV27; CDR3 protein: CASSLGQGEAFF
J gene: TRBJ1-1; D gene: TRBD1; V gene: TRBV15; CDR3 protein: CATSSQGAPGRSEAFF
J gene: TRBJ2-3; D gene: -; V gene: TRBV7-2; CDR3 protein: CASSSKGGRGTDTQYF
J gene: TRBJ2-7; D gene: -; V gene: TRBV30; CDR3 protein: CAWSVRFNSYEQYF
J gene: TRBJ1-1; D gene: -; V gene: TRBV7-2; CDR3 protein: CASSLLRGTEAFF
J gene: TRBJ2-2; D gene: TRBD2; V gene: TRBV19; CDR3 protein: CASRRQRGAYTGELFF
J gene: TRBJ2-5; D gene: -; V gene: TRBV5-1; CDR3 protein: CASRLGVGETQYF
J gene: TRBJ2-3; D gene: TRBD2; V gene: TRBV7-2; CDR3 protein: CASSVAGTSTDTQYF
J gene: TRBJ1-5; D gene: -; V gene: TRBV7-8; CDR3 protein: CASSFGGTGILLPQHF
J gene: TRBJ2-1; D gene: TRBD2; V gene: TRBV19; CDR3 protein: CASSSLAGTSSYNEQFF
J gene: TRBJ1-1; D gene: -; V gene: TRBV28; CDR3 protein: CASSLMNTEAFF
J gene: TRBJ2-3; D gene: -; V gene: TRBV25-1; CDR3 protein: CASSDLGAGNTDTQYF
J gene: TRBJ1-4; D gene: -; V gene: TRBV2; CDR3 protein: CASGQGVATNEKLFF
J gene: TRBJ2-7; D gene: -; V gene: TRBV29-1; CDR3 protein: CSVEDMQGGYEQYF
J gene: TRBJ1-1; D gene: -; V gene: TRBV7-6; CDR3 protein: CASSLAKKNTEAFF
J gene: TRBJ1-1; D gene: TRBD1; V gene: TRBV6-6; CDR3 protein: CASRAGQGAAEAFF
J gene: TRBJ1-4; D gene: -; V gene: TRBV7-9; CDR3 protein: CASSPRPGEPFEKLFF
J gene: TRBJ2-7; D gene: -; V gene: TRBV6-1; CDR3 protein: CASSRGLSSSYEQYF
J gene: TRBJ1-2; D gene: TRBD1; V gene: TRBV11-2; CDR3 protein: CASSLGDRGGYGYTF
J gene: TRBJ2-5; D gene: TRBD2; V gene: TRBV5-1; CDR3 protein: CASSLRGERETQYF
J gene: TRBJ2-3; D gene: TRBD2; V gene: TRBV11-2; CDR3 protein: CASSPLAGLSTDTQYF
J gene: TRBJ2-7; D gene: TRBD1; V gene: TRBV28; CDR3 protein: CASSYLIGTGVHEQYF
J gene: TRBJ1-4; D gene: TRBD1; V gene: TRBV11-2; CDR3 protein: CASSLGDRREKLFF
J gene: TRBJ2-1; D gene: TRBD1; V gene: TRBV4-3; CDR3 protein: CASSLGQRGYEQFF
J gene: TRBJ2-7; D gene: -; V gene: TRBV27; CDR3 protein: CASSLGGRGEQYF
J gene: TRBJ1-6; D gene: -; V gene: TRBV19; CDR3 protein: CASSLQLYSPLHF
J gene: TRBJ1-4; D gene: -; V gene: TRBV15; CDR3 protein: CATSRELGNREKLFF
J gene: TRBJ1-6; D gene: TRBD1; V gene: TRBV5-1; CDR3 protein: CASSWTGGGNSPLHF
J gene: TRBJ1-6; D gene: -; V gene: TRBV9; CDR3 protein: CASSTDGLQSPLHF
J gene: TRBJ2-7; D gene: -; V gene: TRBV9; CDR3 protein: CASSVDQGTTYEQYF
J gene: TRBJ1-5; D gene: -; V gene: TRBV4-2; CDR3 protein: CASSQDPGSSYSNQPQHF
J gene: TRBJ1-1; D gene: TRBD1; V gene: TRBV10-3; CDR3 protein: CATQGQGVDTEAFF
J gene: TRBJ2-3; D gene: TRBD2; V gene: TRBV7-6; CDR3 protein: CASSLALGLAGRNADTQYF
J gene: TRBJ2-3; D gene: -; V gene: TRBV5-3; CDR3 protein: CARIWSRTDTQYF
J gene: TRBJ1-1; D gene: -; V gene: TRBV28; CDR3 protein: CASTMTGFTEAFF
J gene: TRBJ1-1; D gene: -; V gene: TRBV7-3; CDR3 protein: CASSLTGNTEAFF
J gene: TRBJ1-2; D gene: -; V gene: TRBV30; CDR3 protein: CAWDITRGGGYTF
J gene: TRBJ2-2; D gene: -; V gene: TRBV5-1; CDR3 protein: CASSPTRPGELFF